Following are 30 T cell receptor beta chains from one sample sequenced in a study of cytomegalovirus exposure and HLA in healthy donors. The PCR made use of 60 Vbeta and 13 Jbeta primers. The protocol was immunoSEQ multiplex PCR, while the TCRdb copy is restricted to in-frame clones and leaves out a portion. The data contain about 160,000 clones, 86% of them singletons. Sequencing input: PBMCs. The source of these receptors is a woman between 18 and 29 years old in good health and CMV-seronegative.

V gene TRBV6-5 combines with J gene TRBJ1-1; D gene unclear. From germline, CDR1 is MNHEY and CDR2 SVGAGI. This CDR3 is built from 11 residues. V gave up 9 bases and J gave up 1 base, with 6 bases separating them. The CDR3 loop reads CASSGNTEAFF. The DNA for the CDR3 is TGTGCCAGTTCCGGGAACACTGAAGCTTTCTTT.

This clone was recorded a few times. The chain carries TRBV19 and TRBJ2-3; 9 bases align to TRBD1. V dropped 4 bases and J dropped 0; count of bases not matched to a gene: 2. The CDR3 loop spans 15 amino acids. CDR1 is LNHDA, CDR2 SQIVND, per germline (reference sequence). Written as DNA, the CDR3 is TGTGCCAGTAGTACTGGACAGGGGAGCACAGATACGCAGTATTTT. It yields the protein CASSTGQGSTDTQYF. The whole variable domain, filled in from reference TRBV19 and TRBJ2-3, reads DGGITQSPKYLFRKEGQNVTLSCEQNLNHDAMYWYRQDPGQGLRLIYYSQIVNDFQKGDIAEGYSVSREKKESFPLTVTSAQKNPTAFYLCASSTGQGSTDTQYFGPGTRLTVL.

This clone was seen only once. CDR3 bases: TGTGCCAGCAGCTTAGGTATCGGTGGGAGAACTGAAGCTTTCTTT. Translating it yields CASSLGIGGRTEAFF. The chain joins TRBV7-2 to TRBJ1-1; D remains unclear. The germline CDR1 and CDR2 sequences are SGHTA and FQGNSA. Deletions cut 1 base from V and 5 bases from J, with 14 bases between. The CDR3 totals 15 residues.

V and J are TRBV29-1 and TRBJ1-1; TRBD1 matches 9 bases. Germline trimming cut 4 bases from V and 5 bases from J; bases unmatched to any gene: 5. In germline, CDR1 is SQVTM, CDR2 ANQGSEA. The CDR3 extends over 13 amino acids. In DNA form, the CDR3 reads TGCAGCGTTGTCGGACAGGGGAATACTGAAGCTTTCTTT. Translation: CSVVGQGNTEAFF.

The chain links TRBV2 to TRBJ1-2; possible D gene TRBD1, 6 bases. There are 13 residues in the CDR3. Germline V gene sequence: CDR1 SNHLY, CDR2 FYNNEI. Trimming left V 6 bases short and J 7 bases short, with 15 bases between. CDR3 DNA: TGTGCCAGCAGGACTCAGGGGTTGGGTGGCTACACCTTC. Its protein product is CASRTQGLGGYTF.

The V gene is TRBV6-5, the J gene TRBJ2-3; D might be TRBD2 (5 bases). Trimming stripped 6 bases from V and 4 bases from J, with 8 bases between. The germline V gene has CDR1 MNHEY and CDR2 SVGAGI. The CDR3 sequence is 12 residues long. The CDR3 region is CASRTTADTQYF. The CDR3 DNA reads TGTGCCAGCAGGACTACAGCAGATACGCAGTATTTT.

The V call is TRBV19, the J call TRBJ2-7; possibly TRBD2 for D (5 bases). The CDR3 runs 15 residues. Trimming left V 1 base short and J 4 bases short, with 14 bases between. CDR1 and CDR2 from the germline V gene are LNHDA and SQIVND (reference sequence). CDR3 DNA sequence: TGTGCCAGTAGTATAGTACCCGCTGCGGGTTACGAGCAGTACTTC. The encoded protein is CASSIVPAAGYEQYF.

CDR3 sequence: CASSPISRGWGNTEAFF. CDR3 nucleotides: TGTGCCAGCAGCCCCATCTCCAGGGGATGGGGGAACACTGAAGCTTTCTTT. V usage is TRBV7-2 and J usage is TRBJ1-1; maybe TRBD1 (6 bases). The length of the CDR3 is 17 residues. The V end lost 5 bases, the J end lost 1 base, and 20 bases lay between the germline ends. Germline V gene sequence: CDR1 SGHTA, CDR2 FQGNSA. Full variable domain (rest looked up from reference TRBV7-2 and TRBJ1-1): GAGVSQSPSNKVTEKGKDVELRCDPISGHTALYWYRQSLGQGLEFLIYFQGNSAPDKSGLPSDRFSAERTGGSVSTLTIQRTQQEDSAVYLCASSPISRGWGNTEAFFGQGTRLTVV.

This chain connects TRBV5-1 to TRBJ2-7, with D possibly matching TRBD2 (5 bases). V gave up 4 bases and J gave up 5 bases, with 19 bases separating them. The CDR3 is made up of 15 amino acids. Germline V gene data show CDR1 as SGHRS and CDR2 as YFSETQ. The CDR3 sequence: CASSLTRELKNEQYF. The CDR3 nucleotides read TGCGCCAGCAGCCTCACCCGGGAATTAAAGAACGAGCAGTACTTC.

This chain uses TRBV6-6 with TRBJ1-1; no firm D call. The CDR3 loop spans 14 amino acids. Between the trimmed V and J ends, which lost 5 bases and 4 bases, there was a span of 14 bases. Germline loops: CDR1 MNHNY, CDR2 SVGAGI (reference sequence). CDR3 coding DNA: TGTGCCAGCAGTCAATTGACAATCCCCACTGAAGCTTTCTTT. As protein: CASSQLTIPTEAFF.

The chain has TRBV5-1 and TRBJ2-1; TRBD1 agrees at 9 bases. Trimming took 2 bases from V and 7 from J; bases not matched to a gene: 7. The CDR3 length is 15 residues. CDR1 and CDR2 (germline): SGHRS, YFSETQ. The chain's CDR3 is CASSFLDRGENEQFF. The CDR3 DNA is TGCGCCAGCAGCTTTTTGGACAGGGGCGAAAATGAGCAGTTCTTC. Together with reference TRBV5-1 and TRBJ2-1, the CDR3 gives the full variable domain: KAGVTQTPRYLIKTRGQQVTLSCSPISGHRSVSWYQQTPGQGLQFLFEYFSETQRNKGNFPGRFSGRQFSNSRSEMNVSTLELGDSALYLCASSFLDRGENEQFFGPGTRLTVL.

V gene TRBV6-1 combines with J gene TRBJ1-1; 7 positions match TRBD1. CDR1 is MNHNS, CDR2 SASEGT, per germline. V trimming: 6 bases; J trimming: 8 bases; junction bases outside the gene matches: 9. CDR3 length equals 13 residues. The CDR3 DNA reads as TGTGCCAGCAGCCTCCAGGGGGACGCCGAAGCTTTCTTT. This codes for CASSLQGDAEAFF.

The chain has TRBV2 and TRBJ2-7; 8 nucleotides match TRBD1. V dropped 6 bases and J dropped 6; count of bases not matched to a gene: 7. CDR1 and CDR2 (germline): SNHLY, FYNNEI. The CDR3 sequence is 13 residues long. The CDR3, as DNA: TGTGCCAGCAGGAGACAGGGGTTTTCCGAGCAGTACTTC. It specifies CASRRQGFSEQYF.

This chain uses TRBV7-9 with TRBJ1-2; TRBD1 might be the D (5 bases). CDR3 length equals 14 residues. Germline V gene sequence: CDR1 SEHNR, CDR2 FQNEAQ (reference sequence). Trimming took off 5 bases at V and 4 bases at J, with 14 bases between the two ends. The DNA of the CDR3 is TGTGCCAGCAGCCCGACAGAGGCCCCCTATGGCTACACCTTC. Residues: CASSPTEAPYGYTF. Full variable domain (outside the CDR3, taken from reference TRBV7-9 and TRBJ1-2): DTGVSQNPRHKITKRGQNVTFRCDPISEHNRLYWYRQTLGQGPEFLTYFQNEAQLEKSRLLSDRFSAERPKGSFSTLEIQRTEQGDSAMYLCASSPTEAPYGYTFGSGTRLTVV.

The chain carries TRBV5-1 and TRBJ2-1, with TRBD2 matching over 7 bases. The CDR3 runs 14 residues. Germline lookup yields CDR1 SGHRS and CDR2 YFSETQ. V shed 0 bases, J shed 5 bases, and the junction held 2 bases outside the gene matches. The CDR3 DNA sequence: TGCGCCAGCAGCTTGGTGGGGGGGAACAATGAGCAGTTCTTC. It is translated as CASSLVGGNNEQFF. Combining the CDR3 with reference TRBV5-1 and TRBJ2-1 gives the whole variable domain KAGVTQTPRYLIKTRGQQVTLSCSPISGHRSVSWYQQTPGQGLQFLFEYFSETQRNKGNFPGRFSGRQFSNSRSEMNVSTLELGDSALYLCASSLVGGNNEQFFGPGTRLTVL.

The rearrangement links TRBV2 to TRBJ1-5; the match to TRBD1 covers 7 bases. V lost 10 bases and J lost 0; bases outside the gene matches: 3. This CDR3 has 13 amino acids. Germline V gene lookup returns CDR1 SNHLY and CDR2 FYNNEI. CDR3 sequence: CATTGVSNQPQHF. The CDR3 DNA reads as TGTGCCACCACAGGGGTTAGCAATCAGCCCCAGCATTTT.

Only one count was recorded for this clone. The identical CDR3 is also encoded by other nucleotide sequences in the sample. The chain links TRBV19 to TRBJ1-1; D remains unclear. Trimming stripped 6 bases from V and 2 bases from J, with 4 bases between. The CDR3 has 11 amino acids. Germline V gene data show CDR1 as LNHDA and CDR2 as SQIVND (reference sequence). The CDR3 region is CASSLNTEAFF. The DNA for the CDR3 is TGTGCCAGTAGCTTAAACACTGAAGCTTTCTTT.

The chain links TRBV6-6 to TRBJ2-1, with D possibly being TRBD2 (6 bases). Trimming took off 8 bases at V and 5 bases at J, with 16 bases between the two ends. Germline CDR1 and CDR2: MNHNY and SVGAGI (reference sequence). This CDR3 comprises 14 residues. CDR3: CASGWTTWNNEQFF. The CDR3 nucleotides read TGTGCCAGCGGGTGGACTACATGGAACAATGAGCAGTTCTTC.

This clone was seen just once. The junction and the germline gene differ at one end; a read error may be behind it. The rearrangement links TRBV2 to TRBJ1-5, with D unresolved. The germline V gene has CDR1 SNHLY and CDR2 FYNNEI. The CDR3 runs 13 residues. The CDR3 region is CASNGWGNQPQHF. CDR3 DNA: TGTGCAAGCAACGGGTGGGGCAATCAGCCCCAGCATTTT.

This clone was seen only once. The V gene is TRBV5-5, the J gene TRBJ1-5; the D gene is possibly TRBD1 (6 bases). CDR3 length: 14 amino acids. Trimming stripped 5 bases from V and 3 bases from J, with 12 bases between. CDR1 is SGHKS, CDR2 YYEKEE, per germline (reference sequence). CDR3 DNA sequence: TGTGCCAGCAGTCCAACAGGGCCCAATCAGCCCCAGCATTTT. This codes for CASSPTGPNQPQHF.

The rearrangement uses TRBV19 and TRBJ2-7; maybe TRBD2 (6 bases). CDR1 is LNHDA, CDR2 SQIVND, per germline (reference sequence). Trimming took off 4 bases at V and 2 bases at J, with 9 bases between the two ends. The length of the CDR3 is 13 residues. Here the CDR3 DNA reads TGTGCCAGTAGTAACGGACTAACCTACGAGCAGTACTTC. Translation gives CASSNGLTYEQYF.

The rearrangement uses TRBV30 and TRBJ1-2, with 7 nucleotides matching TRBD1. The CDR3 consists of 12 residues. Trimming took 4 bases from V and 8 from J; bases not matched to a gene: 7. CDR1 is GTSNPN and CDR2 is SVGIG in the germline V gene (reference sequence). As DNA, the CDR3 is TGTGCCTGGACCCCACAGGGGCGAGGCTACACCTTC. It is translated as CAWTPQGRGYTF.

This clone was detected once. The rearrangement joins TRBV5-1 to TRBJ1-2; 9 nucleotides agree with TRBD1. This CDR3 is 18 amino acids long. The V and J ends lost 0 bases and 1 base, in that order; junction bases with no gene match: 10. Looked up from germline, CDR1 is SGHRS and CDR2 is YFSETQ. The CDR3: CASSLELGQGSLNYGYTF. The DNA of the CDR3 is TGCGCCAGCAGCTTGGAATTGGGACAGGGTTCTCTTAACTATGGCTACACCTTC.

The J gene is TRBJ2-2, the V gene TRBV19; TRBD1 agrees at 10 bases. Germline CDR1 and CDR2: LNHDA and SQIVND (reference sequence). The CDR3 contains 17 residues. V dropped 6 bases and J dropped 3; count of bases not matched to a gene: 10. CDR3 loop: CASSHLDRGLDTGELFF. The CDR3 DNA reads TGTGCCAGTAGCCATTTAGACAGGGGGCTGGACACCGGGGAGCTGTTTTTT.

V gene TRBV18 combines with J gene TRBJ1-6, with D tentatively TRBD1 (6 bases). CDR1 is KGHSH, CDR2 LQKENI, per germline. CDR3 length: 14 residues. V was clipped by 2 bases and J by 5 bases, with 7 bases between them. The CDR3 nucleotides read TGTGCCAGCTCACCATCAGGGGATAATTCACCCCTCCACTTT. It codes for CASSPSGDNSPLHF.

This chain links TRBV5-1 with TRBJ2-5, with 8 nucleotides matching TRBD1. V trimming: 7 bases; J trimming: 5 bases; junction bases outside the gene matches: 7. The CDR3 spans 13 residues. The germline V gene has CDR1 SGHRS and CDR2 YFSETQ. This CDR3 reads CASQTGGWETQYF. The CDR3, as DNA: TGCGCCAGCCAAACAGGGGGTTGGGAGACCCAGTACTTC.

This clone was seen just once. The chain couples TRBV29-1 to TRBJ2-7; 12 bases match TRBD1. After removal of 2 bases from V and 6 bases from J, the junction contained 8 bases not matched to a gene. Germline V gene sequence: CDR1 SQVTM, CDR2 ANQGSEA. CDR3 length equals 15 residues. The CDR3 DNA is TGCAGCGTTGAATTCCAGGGGACAGGGGGCGGCGAGCAGTACTTC. It translates to CSVEFQGTGGGEQYF.

The chain combines TRBV28 with TRBJ2-7, with a possible D match to TRBD2 (7 bases). CDR3 length equals 14 residues. Between the trimmed V and J ends, which lost 6 bases and 3 bases, there was a span of 15 bases. Germline loops: CDR1 MDHEN, CDR2 SYDVKM. CDR3: CASSGGLGYYEQYF. CDR3 nucleotides: TGTGCCAGCAGCGGGGGGCTAGGCTACTACGAGCAGTACTTC.

V gene TRBV27 combines with J gene TRBJ2-1; 8 nucleotides line up with TRBD2. After removal of 7 bases from V and 14 bases from J, the junction contained 7 bases not matched to a gene. The CDR3 runs to 11 residues. CDR1 and CDR2 from the germline V gene are MNHEY and SMNVEV (reference sequence). The DNA of the CDR3 is TGTGCCAGCAAGAGCGGGAGTTTCGAGTTCTTC. Encoded protein: CASKSGSFEFF.

The V call is TRBV28, the J call TRBJ2-7; 9 bases line up with TRBD1. Germline lookup yields CDR1 MDHEN and CDR2 SYDVKM. The length of the CDR3 is 14 residues. V was pared by 5 bases and J by 5 bases, with 7 bases of the junction left unmatched. CDR3 nucleotides: TGTGCCAGCAGTCCTGCCGGGACAGGGAACGAGCAGTACTTC. Its protein is CASSPAGTGNEQYF. The complete variable domain, with remaining parts taken from reference TRBV28 and TRBJ2-7, reads DVKVTQSSRYLVKRTGEKVFLECVQDMDHENMFWYRQDPGLGLRLIYFSYDVKMKEKGDIPEGYSVSREKKERFSLILESASTNQTSMYLCASSPAGTGNEQYFGPGTRLTVT.